A single sample is the source of the 10 T cell receptor beta chains below, sequenced in a study of cytomegalovirus exposure and HLA in healthy donors. Vbeta (60) and Jbeta (13) primers were used in the PCR. Profiling relied on immunoSEQ multiplex PCR, and the TCRdb table lists in-frame clones only, not all of them. The sample has approximately 160,000 clones, more than 60% seen once. The sample consisted of PBMCs. These receptors were collected from a male donor in good health and CMV-seronegative.

This chain uses TRBV6-6 with TRBJ1-1; D gene ambiguous. With 3 bases removed from V and 2 bases from J, the gap between germline ends came to 13 bases. Germline CDR1 MNHNY, CDR2 SVGAGI (reference sequence). The CDR3 contains 15 residues. The chain's CDR3 is CASSYSAAVNTEAFF. In DNA form, the CDR3 reads TGTGCCAGCAGTTATAGCGCCGCCGTAAACACTGAAGCTTTCTTT.

The chain carries TRBV7-9 and TRBJ2-2; D may be TRBD2 (6 bases). From germline, CDR1 is SEHNR and CDR2 FQNEAQ (reference sequence). The CDR3 has 15 amino acids. V was cut by 5 bases and J by 3 bases, with 13 bases left in between. The CDR3 spells CASSPRGGDTGELFF. CDR3 DNA sequence: TGTGCCAGCAGCCCCCGTGGCGGGGACACCGGGGAGCTGTTTTTT.

The rearrangement joins TRBV19 to TRBJ1-5; 10 nucleotides line up with TRBD1. Germline CDR1 is LNHDA and CDR2 is SQIVND (reference sequence). The CDR3 loop spans 15 amino acids. V dropped 4 bases and J dropped 3; count of bases not matched to a gene: 3. The CDR3 DNA reads TGTGCCAGTAGTACCGGGACAGGGGTCAATCAGCCCCAGCATTTT. This translates into CASSTGTGVNQPQHF.

The chain couples TRBV7-6 to TRBJ2-6; possible D gene TRBD1, 6 bases. CDR1 and CDR2 (germline): SGHVS, FNYEAQ. V was pared by 2 bases and J by 1 base, with 6 bases between. The CDR3 contains 15 residues. CDR3: CASSLTGSGANVLTF. In DNA, the CDR3 is TGTGCCAGCAGCTTAACAGGGTCTGGGGCCAACGTCCTGACTTTC.

A few counts support this clone. This chain links TRBV4-1 with TRBJ2-1, with 10 bases lining up with TRBD1. The CDR3 covers 15 residues. Germline V gene data show CDR1 as MGHRA and CDR2 as YSYEKL. With 1 base clipped from V and 7 bases from J, the junction kept 4 bases outside the gene matches. The CDR3 DNA sequence: TGCGCCAGCAGCCAAGGACAGGGGGCAAGTAATGAGCAGTTCTTC. This sequence encodes CASSQGQGASNEQFF.

The V and J genes are TRBV27 and TRBJ1-5; 8 bases map to TRBD1. Germline lookup yields CDR1 MNHEY and CDR2 SMNVEV (reference sequence). With 4 bases clipped from V and 4 bases from J, the junction kept 3 bases outside the gene matches. This CDR3 is built from 14 residues. The CDR3 reads CASSSQGANQPQHF. The CDR3 DNA sequence: TGTGCCAGCAGTTCTCAGGGGGCTAATCAGCCCCAGCATTTT.

This chain links TRBV28 with TRBJ2-7; 9 nucleotides match TRBD2. Germline CDR1 reads MDHEN; CDR2 reads SYDVKM. CDR3 length equals 15 residues. The ends lost 4 bases at V and 3 bases at J; junction bases unmatched: 7. The CDR3 sequence: CASSSDSGGVYEQYF. CDR3 sequence (DNA): TGTGCCAGCAGTTCCGATAGCGGGGGCGTCTACGAGCAGTACTTC.

The rearrangement joins TRBV5-6 to TRBJ1-4; 7 nucleotides agree with TRBD1. The CDR3 extends over 18 amino acids. The V segment lost 4 bases and the J segment 3 bases; nucleotides outside the gene matches: 15. Germline V gives CDR1 SGHDT, CDR2 YYEEEE. CDR3 in DNA: TGTGCCAGCAGCCCACGCAGAAAATCAGGGGGAGCTAATGAAAAACTGTTTTTT. Translated, it gives CASSPRRKSGGANEKLFF.

The chain carries TRBV9 and TRBJ2-1; 7 bases fit TRBD2. Germline-derived CDR1 and CDR2 are SGDLS and YYNGEE. J was trimmed by 8 bases and V by 0 bases; bases with no gene match: 8. The CDR3 runs to 15 residues. The CDR3 DNA follows: TGTGCCAGCAGCGTAGGTGGGAGGGCCATGGATGAGCAGTTCTTC. Its translation: CASSVGGRAMDEQFF.

This clone has just a few counts. This chain links TRBV14 with TRBJ2-1, with a tentative D call TRBD2 (6 bases). The CDR3 is made up of 16 amino acids. Germline CDR1 is SGHDN and CDR2 is FVKESK. The V gene lost 4 bases and the J gene lost 4 bases, with 17 bases spanning the gap. CDR3 DNA: TGTGCCAGCAGCCCACCACGAGGAGGGTGGTACAATGAGCAGTTCTTC. Its translation: CASSPPRGGWYNEQFF.